This is a list of T cell receptor beta chains from one sample in a study of CD8 T cells in ankylosing spondylitis. TCRdb ran MiXCR on the 5' RACE reads and lists one entry per CDR3 protein. Among about 440,000 distinct CDR3 sequences listed, about 15% were seen once. Specimen: blood, either unsorted or a sorted T cell fraction (not recorded which). All receptors derive from a male donor with ankylosing spondylitis. Each CDR3 is given with its conserved first and last residue. Each record gives: CDR3 protein, D gene, V gene. D genes are given only for firm matches.

cdr3_aa: CASSQDQRGSSYNEQFF
d_call: -
v_call: TRBV4-2

cdr3_aa: CASSLQAGVNEQYF
d_call: TRBD2
v_call: TRBV5-1

cdr3_aa: CASSALAGGTDTQYF
d_call: TRBD2
v_call: TRBV9

cdr3_aa: CASTISGGSQETQYF
d_call: TRBD2
v_call: TRBV5-1

cdr3_aa: CASRKGHDFSETQYF
d_call: -
v_call: TRBV10-2

cdr3_aa: CASSSAVSPLHF
d_call: -
v_call: TRBV12-3/TRBV12-4

cdr3_aa: CASSSYRGRGYNEQFF
d_call: TRBD1
v_call: TRBV11-2

cdr3_aa: CASSLEGANVLTF
d_call: -
v_call: TRBV12-3/TRBV12-4

cdr3_aa: CASSFLDRGHNSPLHF
d_call: TRBD1
v_call: TRBV7-2

cdr3_aa: CASSQDSGEGHREQFF
d_call: TRBD2
v_call: TRBV4-2

cdr3_aa: CSAPGPTNTGELFF
d_call: -
v_call: TRBV29-1

cdr3_aa: CASSYSATAYEQFF
d_call: -
v_call: TRBV6-5

cdr3_aa: CSVAGTSGKGYEQYF
d_call: TRBD2
v_call: TRBV29-1

cdr3_aa: CSAARIGGRSGELFF
d_call: -
v_call: TRBV20-1

cdr3_aa: CAISDSSYNEQFF
d_call: -
v_call: TRBV10-3

cdr3_aa: CASSDGTADTQYF
d_call: -
v_call: TRBV18

cdr3_aa: CASRGGRAGANVLTF
d_call: -
v_call: TRBV7-3

cdr3_aa: CASSFRRERGQPQHF
d_call: -
v_call: TRBV28

cdr3_aa: CSARDLLAELYNEQFF
d_call: TRBD2
v_call: TRBV20-1

cdr3_aa: CSALKGGNEKLFF
d_call: -
v_call: TRBV29-1

cdr3_aa: CASSQESALGYGYTF
d_call: -
v_call: TRBV7-3

cdr3_aa: CASSPLDRGGDQPQHF
d_call: -
v_call: TRBV4-1

cdr3_aa: CSARVKGGNTEAFF
d_call: -
v_call: TRBV20-1

cdr3_aa: CASSPRSGTSSYEQYF
d_call: -
v_call: TRBV5-1

cdr3_aa: CASSAHRGGETQYF
d_call: -
v_call: TRBV25-1

cdr3_aa: CSAREQGTGISSPLHF
d_call: -
v_call: TRBV20-1

cdr3_aa: CASSLAVDRNTEAFF
d_call: -
v_call: TRBV5-1

cdr3_aa: CASSSPPGANVLTF
d_call: -
v_call: TRBV7-2

cdr3_aa: CASSFFVKQRNTEAFF
d_call: -
v_call: TRBV5-1

cdr3_aa: CASSFEGGRNYEQYF
d_call: -
v_call: TRBV5-6

cdr3_aa: CASSLYPGRTANYGYTF
d_call: -
v_call: TRBV12-3/TRBV12-4

cdr3_aa: CASSWGKSSYNEQFF
d_call: -
v_call: TRBV5-6

cdr3_aa: CASSSLAGGDNEQFF
d_call: TRBD2
v_call: TRBV6-1

cdr3_aa: CASKGPTEAFF
d_call: -
v_call: TRBV2

cdr3_aa: CASSPRGTLRNEQYF
d_call: -
v_call: TRBV6-2/TRBV6-3

cdr3_aa: CAISESSLKAGTGWNGYTF
d_call: TRBD1
v_call: TRBV10-3

cdr3_aa: CASSLVQGVGKNIQYF
d_call: -
v_call: TRBV7-2

cdr3_aa: CASSYSMQGHETQYF
d_call: -
v_call: TRBV6-5

cdr3_aa: CASSQDQGEAQPQHF
d_call: -
v_call: TRBV4-1

cdr3_aa: CASSLGGGRETQYF
d_call: TRBD1
v_call: TRBV5-1